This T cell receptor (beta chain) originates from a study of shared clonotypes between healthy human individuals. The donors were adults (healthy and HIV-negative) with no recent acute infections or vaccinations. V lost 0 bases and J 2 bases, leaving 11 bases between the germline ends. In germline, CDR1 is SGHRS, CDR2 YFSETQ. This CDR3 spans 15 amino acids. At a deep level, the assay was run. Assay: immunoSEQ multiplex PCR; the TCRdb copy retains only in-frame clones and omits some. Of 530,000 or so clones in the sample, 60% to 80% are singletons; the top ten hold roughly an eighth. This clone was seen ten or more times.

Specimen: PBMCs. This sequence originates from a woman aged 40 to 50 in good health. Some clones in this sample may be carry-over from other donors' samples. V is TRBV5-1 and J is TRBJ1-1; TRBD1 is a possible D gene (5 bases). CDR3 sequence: CASSLGETANTEAFF. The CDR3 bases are TGCGCCAGCAGCTTGGGCGAGACAGCCAACACTGAAGCTTTCTTT.